This T cell receptor (beta chain) originates from a study of monozygotic twins with inflammatory bowel disease. Notes on the study in general: The analysis did not separate different T cell subtypes.

With the 5' RACE reads reprocessed, TCRdb shows one record per CDR3 protein and no DNA. Its clone listing holds approximately 400,000 distinct CDR3 sequences. Whole blood without T cell sorting served as the source of isolated total RNA. A remark on this clonotype: Its antigen is unidentified.

CDR3 size: 15 residues. From germline, CDR1 is SGHNT and CDR2 YYREEE (reference sequence). The chain is built from TRBV5-4 and TRBJ1-2; TCRdb's D call of TRBD1 is untestable without DNA. This sequence was found in a human donor with ulcerative colitis or Crohn's disease, or a healthy co-twin of an affected twin (not recorded which). Sequencing was carried out using blood. The CDR3 loop is CASSSGEWGNYGYTF.